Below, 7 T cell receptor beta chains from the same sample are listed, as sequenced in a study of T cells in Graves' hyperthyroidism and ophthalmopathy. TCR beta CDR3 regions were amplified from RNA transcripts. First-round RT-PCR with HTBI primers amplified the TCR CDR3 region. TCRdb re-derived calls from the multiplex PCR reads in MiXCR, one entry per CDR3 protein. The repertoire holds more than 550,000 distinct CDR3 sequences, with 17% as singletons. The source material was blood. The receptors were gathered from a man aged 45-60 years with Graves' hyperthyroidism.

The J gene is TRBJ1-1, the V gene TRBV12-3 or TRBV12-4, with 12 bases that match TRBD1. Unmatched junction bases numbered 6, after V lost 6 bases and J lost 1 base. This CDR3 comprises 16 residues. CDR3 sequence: CASRKGQGARNTEAFF. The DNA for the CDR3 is TGTGCCAGCAGAAAGGGACAGGGGGCCAGGAACACTGAAGCTTTCTTT.

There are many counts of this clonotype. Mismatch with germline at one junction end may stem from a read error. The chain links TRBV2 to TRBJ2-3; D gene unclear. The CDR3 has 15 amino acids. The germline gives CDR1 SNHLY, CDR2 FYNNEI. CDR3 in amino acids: CASREESFDLSTQYF. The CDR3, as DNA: TGTGCCAGCAGGGAAGAGAGCTTCGATCTGTCTACGCAGTATTTT. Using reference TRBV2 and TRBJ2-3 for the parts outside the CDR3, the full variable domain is EPEVTQTPSHQVTQMGQEVILRCVPISNHLYFYWYRQILGQKVEFLVSFYNNEISEKSEIFDDQFSVERPDGSNFTLKIRSTKLEDSAMYFCASREESFDLSTQYFGPGTRLTVL.

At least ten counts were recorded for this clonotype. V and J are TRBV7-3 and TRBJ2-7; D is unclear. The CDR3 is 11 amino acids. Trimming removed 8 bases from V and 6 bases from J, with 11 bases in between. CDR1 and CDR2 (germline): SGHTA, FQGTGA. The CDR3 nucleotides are TGTGCCAGCCCCTACCAAGGCGAGCAGTACTTC. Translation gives CASPYQGEQYF.

The CDR3 spells CASSQVSRFYLPLYNEQFF. CDR3 coding DNA: TGTGCCAGCAGCCAAGTGTCCCGCTTCTACCTACCCCTCTACAATGAGCAGTTCTTC. The rearrangement joins TRBV3-1 to TRBJ2-1; D is ambiguous. Looked up from germline, CDR1 is LGHDT and CDR2 is YNNKEL (reference sequence). With 1 base removed from V and 3 bases from J, the gap between germline ends came to 22 bases. This CDR3 spans 19 amino acids.

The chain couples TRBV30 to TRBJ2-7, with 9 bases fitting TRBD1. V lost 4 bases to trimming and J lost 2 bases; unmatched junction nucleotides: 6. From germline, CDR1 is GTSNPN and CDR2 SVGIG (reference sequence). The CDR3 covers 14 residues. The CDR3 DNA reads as TGTGCCTGGAATCGGGGGACAGGGACCTACGAGCAGTACTTC. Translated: CAWNRGTGTYEQYF.

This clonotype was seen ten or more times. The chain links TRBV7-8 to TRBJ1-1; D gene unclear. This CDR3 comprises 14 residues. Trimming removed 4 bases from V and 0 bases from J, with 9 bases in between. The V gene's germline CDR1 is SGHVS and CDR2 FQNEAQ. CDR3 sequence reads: CASSSRGVNTEAFF. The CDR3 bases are TGTGCCAGCAGCTCCCGGGGTGTGAACACTGAAGCTTTCTTT.

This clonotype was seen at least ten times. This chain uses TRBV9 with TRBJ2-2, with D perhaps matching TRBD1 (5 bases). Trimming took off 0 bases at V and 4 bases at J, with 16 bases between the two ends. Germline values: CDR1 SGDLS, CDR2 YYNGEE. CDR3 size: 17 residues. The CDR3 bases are TGTGCCAGCAGCGTAGCTTTCGGCAGGGTAGGCACCGGGGAGCTGTTTTTT. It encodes CASSVAFGRVGTGELFF.